The next 19 T cell receptor beta chains were all read from a single sample in a study of cytomegalovirus exposure and HLA in healthy donors. The study ran its PCR with 60 Vbeta and 13 Jbeta primers. TCRdb's copy holds only in-frame clones and misses some; the assay was immunoSEQ multiplex PCR. Of roughly 130,000 clones detected, around 74% appear once; the ten largest clones hold almost 6%. Sequences were obtained from PBMCs. The receptors were gathered from a woman between 50 and 59 years old in good health and CMV-seropositive.

This rearrangement joins TRBV29-1 to TRBJ2-3; no definite D call. Trimming shortened V by 7 bases and J by 2 bases, and 7 bases separated the two germline ends. The CDR3 extends over 11 amino acids. Germline V CDR1 and CDR2: SQVTM, ANQGSEA. CDR3 residues: CSACFTDTQYF. The CDR3 DNA follows: TGCAGCGCCTGTTTCACAGATACGCAGTATTTT.

This chain uses TRBV5-1 with TRBJ2-5; TRBD2 aligns across 15 bases. The J segment lost 5 bases and the V segment lost 4 bases, leaving 3 bases of the junction unmatched. CDR1 is SGHRS, CDR2 YFSETQ, per germline. The CDR3 sequence is 15 residues long. CDR3 sequence: CASSEGTSGGETQYF. The DNA for the CDR3 is TGCGCCAGCAGCGAAGGGACTAGCGGGGGGGAGACCCAGTACTTC.

DNA of the CDR3: TGTGCCAGCAGCTCAGGTTTCAATCAGCCCCAGCATTTT. This sequence encodes CASSSGFNQPQHF. The V call is TRBV5-6, the J call TRBJ1-5, with D hard to call. The CDR3 contains 13 residues. Between the trimmed V and J ends, which lost 3 bases and 3 bases, there was a span of 7 bases. The germline V gene has CDR1 SGHDT and CDR2 YYEEEE.

V usage is TRBV6-5 and J usage is TRBJ2-7, with TRBD1 matching 7 bases. CDR3 length equals 14 residues. With V trimmed by 7 bases and J by 6 bases, 12 bases remained unmatched. Germline V CDR1 and CDR2: MNHEY, SVGAGI. The CDR3 region has the DNA TGTGCCAGCAAGACTGACAGGGTTGTGGTCGAGCAGTACTTC. It yields the protein CASKTDRVVVEQYF.

This clone appeared a single time. This chain joins TRBV18 and TRBJ1-6; 8 bases are shared with TRBD1. The trim removed 6 bases at V and 5 bases at J, leaving 0 bases unmatched. The CDR3 consists of 13 residues. Germline CDR1 and CDR2: KGHSH and LQKENI. In DNA, the CDR3 is TGTGCCAGCTCGACAGGGGATAATTCACCCCTCCACTTT. Protein sequence: CASSTGDNSPLHF.

This clone was seen a few times. The chain uses TRBV5-4 and TRBJ1-1; 8 nucleotides match TRBD1. The V and J ends lost 4 bases and 1 base, in that order; junction bases with no gene match: 6. The length of the CDR3 is 15 residues. CDR1 SGHNT and CDR2 YYREEE come from the germline V gene (reference sequence). The CDR3 sequence is CASSLQGAPNTEAFF. The CDR3 nucleotides are TGTGCCAGCAGCCTGCAGGGGGCGCCGAACACTGAAGCTTTCTTT.

The chain is built from TRBV4-2 and TRBJ2-7; D unclear. Per the germline V gene, CDR1 is LGHNA and CDR2 is YNFKEQ. The V and J ends lost 1 base and 4 bases respectively, with 5 bases between them. The CDR3 has 12 amino acids. DNA for the CDR3: TGTGCCAGCAGCCAAGGGGCTTACGAGCAGTACTTC. Translating it yields CASSQGAYEQYF.

This sequence joins TRBV19 and TRBJ2-7; maybe TRBD1 (6 bases). The germline gives CDR1 LNHDA, CDR2 SQIVND (reference sequence). V was shortened by 11 bases and J by 2 bases, with 19 bases between the two germline ends. The CDR3 extends over 14 amino acids. CDR3 sequence: CAASPRTVPYEQYF. The CDR3 nucleotides are TGTGCCGCGAGCCCAAGGACAGTGCCCTACGAGCAGTACTTC. Drawing the rest from reference TRBV19 and TRBJ2-7, the complete variable domain is DGGITQSPKYLFRKEGQNVTLSCEQNLNHDAMYWYRQDPGQGLRLIYYSQIVNDFQKGDIAEGYSVSREKKESFPLTVTSAQKNPTAFYLCAASPRTVPYEQYFGPGTRLTVT.

This chain connects TRBV11-2 to TRBJ2-2; D is uncertain. Trimming removed 5 bases from V and 2 bases from J, with 6 bases in between. The CDR3 runs to 13 residues. Germline-derived CDR1 and CDR2 are SGHAT and FQNNGV. The CDR3 here is CASSPSNTGELFF. CDR3 sequence (DNA): TGTGCCAGCAGCCCTAGTAACACCGGGGAGCTGTTTTTT.

A few counts support this clone. The chain employs TRBV7-9 and TRBJ2-5; D possibly corresponds to TRBD2 (7 bases). The CDR3 consists of 15 residues. Germline V CDR1 and CDR2: SEHNR, FQNEAQ (reference sequence). V lost 11 bases and J 9 bases, leaving 28 bases between the germline ends. The CDR3 region is CASGSGGGPARSQYF. CDR3 nucleotides: TGTGCCTCCGGATCAGGCGGGGGCCCAGCGCGTTCCCAGTACTTC.

This clone has a handful of counts. V usage is TRBV7-9 and J usage is TRBJ2-6; 11 bases line up with TRBD1. The CDR3 spans 17 residues. In germline, CDR1 is SEHNR, CDR2 FQNEAQ (reference sequence). Trimming cost V 8 bases and J 0 bases; bases outside gene matches: 6. This CDR3 reads CASVPGTGGSGANVLTF. Here the CDR3 DNA reads TGTGCCAGCGTACCCGGGACAGGGGGCTCTGGGGCCAACGTCCTGACTTTC. The complete variable domain, with remaining parts taken from reference TRBV7-9 and TRBJ2-6, reads DTGVSQNPRHKITKRGQNVTFRCDPISEHNRLYWYRQTLGQGPEFLTYFQNEAQLEKSRLLSDRFSAERPKGSFSTLEIQRTEQGDSAMYLCASVPGTGGSGANVLTFGAGSRLTVL.

V and J are TRBV27 and TRBJ2-5; unclear D gene. V dropped 4 bases and J dropped 1 base, with 7 bases sitting between them. The length of the CDR3 is 13 residues. The germline CDR1 and CDR2 sequences are MNHEY and SMNVEV (reference sequence). The CDR3 spells CASSSQLQETQYF. In DNA form, the CDR3 reads TGTGCCAGCAGTTCACAGCTCCAAGAGACCCAGTACTTC.

The rearrangement joins TRBV10-3 to TRBJ2-5, with D tentatively TRBD2 (7 bases). Germline assignment: CDR1 ENHRY and CDR2 SYGVKD. This CDR3 region has 17 residues. The V end was cut by 2 bases, the J end by 4 bases, with 20 bases between. The CDR3 bases are TGTGCCATCAGTGAGGGTTTGGGGGGGGGCTCGACAGAGACCCAGTACTTC. This translates into CAISEGLGGGSTETQYF.

This clone was detected only once. The rearrangement joins TRBV7-2 to TRBJ2-7; TRBD2 matches at 16 bases. V shed 3 bases and J 7 bases; nucleotides not matched to a gene: 0. The CDR3 sequence is 14 residues long. Germline V gives CDR1 SGHTA, CDR2 FQGNSA. The CDR3 DNA is TGTGCCAGCAGCTTGGGACTAGCGGGGGGGGAGCAGTACTTC. It yields the protein CASSLGLAGGEQYF.

This sequence joins TRBV11-2 and TRBJ1-2; no clear D gene. Between the trimmed V and J ends, which lost 6 bases and 4 bases, there was a span of 12 bases. This CDR3 is built from 13 residues. Germline V gene sequence: CDR1 SGHAT, CDR2 FQNNGV. The CDR3 DNA reads TGTGCCAGCAGTAACGGGGTCGTCTATGGCTACACCTTC. This encodes CASSNGVVYGYTF.

J is TRBJ1-2 and V is TRBV5-1, with 8 bases lining up with TRBD1. J gave up 7 bases and V 0 bases, and 5 bases lay outside the gene matches. In germline, CDR1 is SGHRS, CDR2 YFSETQ. The CDR3 consists of 14 residues. CDR3 in amino acids: CASSLEDRVGGYTF. The DNA for the CDR3 is TGCGCCAGCAGCTTGGAGGACAGGGTGGGTGGCTACACCTTC. The entire variable domain, with the rest obtained from reference TRBV5-1 and TRBJ1-2, is as follows: KAGVTQTPRYLIKTRGQQVTLSCSPISGHRSVSWYQQTPGQGLQFLFEYFSETQRNKGNFPGRFSGRQFSNSRSEMNVSTLELGDSALYLCASSLEDRVGGYTFGSGTRLTVV.

In this sample, this clone turned up once. The J gene is TRBJ1-6, the V gene TRBV5-1; TRBD1 is a possible D gene (6 bases). This CDR3 comprises 15 residues. Trimming cost V 4 bases and J 4 bases, with 12 bases left between them. Germline CDR1 SGHRS, CDR2 YFSETQ. The CDR3: CASSIDRTYNSPLHF. The CDR3 DNA is TGCGCCAGCAGCATAGACAGGACATATAATTCACCCCTCCACTTT.

The chain uses TRBV7-8 and TRBJ2-7; D not certain. There are 12 residues in the CDR3. Germline CDR1 and CDR2: SGHVS and FQNEAQ. The V and J ends lost 4 bases and 4 bases respectively, with 8 bases between them. The CDR3 DNA is TGTGCCAGCAGCTCACTACGGTACGAGCAGTACTTC. This encodes CASSSLRYEQYF.

This rearrangement joins TRBV29-1 to TRBJ2-3; no definite D call. CDR3 length equals 10 residues. Trimming removed 5 bases at V and 7 bases at J, with 7 bases between. The germline CDR1 and CDR2 sequences are SQVTM and ANQGSEA. The chain's CDR3 is CSVYLNTQYF. The CDR3, as DNA: TGCAGCGTTTACTTGAATACGCAGTATTTT.